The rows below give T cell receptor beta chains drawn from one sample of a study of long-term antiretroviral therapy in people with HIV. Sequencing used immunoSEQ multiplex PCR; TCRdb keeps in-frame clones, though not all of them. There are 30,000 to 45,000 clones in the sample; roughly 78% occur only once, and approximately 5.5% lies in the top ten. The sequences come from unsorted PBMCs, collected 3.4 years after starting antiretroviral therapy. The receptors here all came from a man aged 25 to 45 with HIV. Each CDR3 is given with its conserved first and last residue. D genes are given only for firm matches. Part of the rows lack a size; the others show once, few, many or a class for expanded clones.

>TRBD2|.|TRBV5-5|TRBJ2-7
CASSILAGGVEQYF
TGTGCCAGCAGTATACTAGCGGGAGGCGTCGAGCAGTACTTC
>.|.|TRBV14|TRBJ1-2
CASSQALGDTYGYTF
TGTGCCAGCAGCCAAGCTCTAGGGGATACCTATGGCTACACCTTC
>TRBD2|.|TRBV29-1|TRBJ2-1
CSVGGRNPGNEQFF
TGCAGCGTCGGCGGGAGGAACCCCGGGAATGAGCAGTTCTTC
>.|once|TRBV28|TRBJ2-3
CASSLNRGTQYF
TGTGCCAGCAGTTTAAATAGGGGTACGCAGTATTTT
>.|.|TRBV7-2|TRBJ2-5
CASSPLALTSETQYF
TGTGCCAGCAGCCCGCTAGCTCTCACTTCGGAGACCCAGTACTTC
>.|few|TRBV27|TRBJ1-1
CASSLSVDVRKNTEAFF
TGTGCCAGCAGTTTATCGGTCGACGTCAGGAAGAACACTGAAGCTTTCTTT
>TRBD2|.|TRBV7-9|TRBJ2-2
CASSPASGRGTGELFF
TGTGCCAGCAGCCCTGCTAGCGGGAGAGGCACCGGGGAGCTGTTTTTT
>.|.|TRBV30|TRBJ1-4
CAWSVWDGNEKLFF
TGTGCCTGGAGTGTATGGGACGGTAATGAAAAACTGTTTTTT
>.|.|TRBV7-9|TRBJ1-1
CASSFIWTEAFF
TGTGCCAGCAGCTTCATATGGACTGAAGCTTTCTTT
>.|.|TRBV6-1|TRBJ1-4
CASSEGAARANEKLFF
TGTGCCAGCAGTGAGGGGGCGGCAAGAGCTAATGAAAAACTGTTTTTT
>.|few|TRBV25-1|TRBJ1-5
CASSENEGDSNQPQHF
TGTGCCAGCAGTGAGAATGAGGGGGATAGCAATCAGCCCCAGCATTTT
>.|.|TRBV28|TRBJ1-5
CASSPPGASLPQHF
TGTGCCAGCAGCCCCCCGGGGGCTAGTTTGCCCCAGCATTTT
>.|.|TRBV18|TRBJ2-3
CASSPNDGSSFTQYF
TGTGCCAGCTCACCCAACGACGGTTCTAGTTTCACGCAGTATTTT
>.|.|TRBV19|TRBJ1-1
CASKPRGMNTEAFF
TGTGCCAGTAAGCCAAGGGGGATGAACACTGAAGCTTTCTTT
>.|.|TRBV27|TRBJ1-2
CASSPGTDHYGYTF
TGTGCCAGCAGTCCGGGGACGGATCACTATGGCTACACCTTC
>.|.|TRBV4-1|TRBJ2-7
CASSQEFGVYEQYF
TGCGCCAGCAGCCAAGAATTCGGGGTCTACGAGCAGTACTTC
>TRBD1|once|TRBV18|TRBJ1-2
CASSLTKTKQGGIYGYTF
TGTGCCAGCTCACTAACCAAGACGAAACAGGGGGGAATCTATGGCTACACCTTC
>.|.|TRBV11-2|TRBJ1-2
CASSSFLAGGTNYGYTF
TGTGCCAGCAGCTCATTCCTCGCGGGGGGGACTAACTATGGCTACACCTTC
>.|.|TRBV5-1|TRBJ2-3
CASSVLLGAGDTQYF
TGCGCCAGCAGCGTCCTCTTGGGTGCGGGAGATACGCAGTATTTT
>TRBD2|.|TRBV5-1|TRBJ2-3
CASSTGLAVTDTQYF
TGCGCCAGCAGCACGGGACTAGCGGTCACAGATACGCAGTATTTT
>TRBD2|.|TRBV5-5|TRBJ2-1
CASSPRLAGDYNEQFF
TGTGCCAGCAGCCCGAGACTAGCGGGGGACTACAATGAGCAGTTCTTC
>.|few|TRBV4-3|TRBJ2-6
CASSLSGASGANVLTF
TGCGCCAGCAGCCTTTCTGGCGCCTCTGGGGCCAACGTCCTGACTTTC
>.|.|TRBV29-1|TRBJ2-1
CSAAVGGGGEQFF
TGCAGCGCCGCCGTGGGGGGGGGCGGGGAGCAGTTCTTC
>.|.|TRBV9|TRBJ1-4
CASSSEQGEKLFF
TGTGCCAGCAGCTCAGAGCAGGGGGAAAAACTGTTTTTT
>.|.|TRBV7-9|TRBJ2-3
CASSRPRDRDTQYF
TGTGCCAGCAGCCGGCCGAGGGATAGGGATACGCAGTATTTT
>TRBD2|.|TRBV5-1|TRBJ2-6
CASSLTRGAGANVLTF
TGCGCCAGCAGCTTGACGCGGGGGGCTGGGGCCAACGTCCTGACTTTC
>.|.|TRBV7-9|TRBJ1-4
CASSLGPQGHNEKLFF
TGTGCCAGCAGCTTAGGACCCCAGGGGCATAATGAAAAACTGTTTTTT